The next 6 T cell receptor beta chains were all read from a single sample in a study of T cells after yellow fever vaccination. TCRdb passed the 5' RACE reads through MiXCR, listing each CDR3 protein once. Seen here are 200,000 to 300,000 distinct CDR3 sequences, over 6.5% observed once, and the top ten hold more than 0.85%. The source was CD4+ T cells sorted from PBMCs, collected on the day of the yellow fever booster vaccination. The source is a man in his thirties or forties who received the YFV17D yellow fever vaccine.

This clonotype was seen only a few times. The V call is TRBV20-1, the J call TRBJ2-3; 8 bases agree with TRBD1. V trimming: 4 bases; J trimming: 11 bases; junction bases outside the gene matches: 11. Germline V gives CDR1 DFQATT, CDR2 SNEGSKA (reference sequence). The CDR3 loop spans 13 amino acids. The CDR3 protein is CSAIGQGSLGQYF. The CDR3 coding sequence is TGCAGTGCTATAGGACAGGGTTCCCTTGGGCAGTATTTT.

Ten or more counts support this clonotype. V and J are TRBV11-2 and TRBJ2-1; D might be TRBD1 (5 bases). The CDR3 runs 12 residues. V lost 6 bases, J lost 10 bases, and 13 bases lay in between. CDR1 SGHAT and CDR2 FQNNGV come from the germline V gene. The CDR3 DNA reads TGTGCCAGCAGGCAGCAGGGTCTGGAGCAGTTCTTC. Encoded protein: CASRQQGLEQFF.

This clonotype was detected ten times or more. This chain connects TRBV12-3 or TRBV12-4 to TRBJ2-5; no firm D call. This CDR3 is 14 amino acids long. Trimming cost V 6 bases and J 5 bases, with 16 bases left between them. The CDR3 protein is CASSPRDSWETQYF. CDR3 DNA sequence: TGTGCCAGCAGCCCTCGTGATTCCTGGGAGACCCAGTACTTC.

This clonotype has only a few counts. The V call is TRBV5-8, the J call TRBJ2-4; D unresolved. V lost 4 bases to trimming and J lost 8 bases, with 13 bases between them. This CDR3 has 13 residues. Germline CDR1 SGHTS, CDR2 YDEGEE. CDR3 in DNA: TGTGCCAGCAGCAGAATGAAGGGTGACATTCAGTACTTC. Protein: CASSRMKGDIQYF.

This clonotype has only a few counts. CDR3 in DNA: TGTGCCAGCAGAGCCCTGGGGCGGGAGGCCTACAATGAGCAGTTCTTC. Amino acids: CASRALGREAYNEQFF. The chain employs TRBV25-1 and TRBJ2-1; 8 bases line up with TRBD2. Germline V lookup: CDR1 MGHDK, CDR2 SYGVNS. The CDR3 has 16 amino acids. Losses at the gene ends were 6 bases for V and 2 bases for J; bases not matched to a gene: 9.

This clonotype was observed a handful of times. The DNA of the CDR3 is TGTGCCAGCAGGAGGGACTTAGTGTACAATGAGCAGTTCTTC. This translates into CASRRDLVYNEQFF. The chain has TRBV7-2 and TRBJ2-1; D is possibly TRBD2 (6 bases). V lost 6 bases, J lost 4 bases, and 13 bases lay in between. The CDR3 has 14 amino acids. Germline V CDR1 and CDR2: SGHTA, FQGNSA.